These 12 T cell receptor beta chains came from one sample sequenced in a study of T cell responses to AZD1222 COVID-19 vaccine. Sequencing was performed with immunoSEQ multiplex PCR; in TCRdb, only in-frame clones are kept and a portion is missing. The sample shows over 120,000 clones, roughly 90% of them seen only once. The source material was peripheral blood, sampled on day 0 of AZD1222 vaccination. These receptors were taken from an adult in good health.

The chain joins TRBV11-1 to TRBJ1-6, with D unresolved. The CDR3 length is 14 residues. V dropped 3 bases and J dropped 9 bases, with 12 bases sitting between them. Per germline, CDR1 SGHAT and CDR2 FQDESV (reference sequence). CDR3 sequence (DNA): TGTGCCAGCAGCTTGGGCCCCGCAGTTTCACCCCTCCACTTT. It codes for CASSLGPAVSPLHF.

The gene calls are TRBV27 and TRBJ1-1; tentative D call: TRBD1 (5 bases). With 6 bases removed from V and 1 base from J, the gap between germline ends came to 9 bases. This CDR3 has 13 residues. CDR1 is MNHEY, CDR2 SMNVEV, per germline (reference sequence). The CDR3 is CASRQTANTEAFF. Written as DNA, the CDR3 is TGTGCCAGCAGGCAGACAGCGAACACTGAAGCTTTCTTT.

The chain links TRBV19 to TRBJ1-1, with D possibly matching TRBD1 (5 bases). Germline V lookup: CDR1 LNHDA, CDR2 SQIVND (reference sequence). V was trimmed by 7 bases and J by 12 bases, leaving 12 bases between them. The CDR3 contains 10 residues. The CDR3 DNA is TGTGCCAGTAAGCCCCAGGGAACTTTCTTT. It specifies CASKPQGTFF. The whole variable domain, remainder taken from reference TRBV19 and TRBJ1-1, is DGGITQSPKYLFRKEGQNVTLSCEQNLNHDAMYWYRQDPGQGLRLIYYSQIVNDFQKGDIAEGYSVSREKKESFPLTVTSAQKNPTAFYLCASKPQGTFFGQGTRLTVV.

The chain joins TRBV28 to TRBJ2-1; no clear D gene. Germline V CDR1 and CDR2: MDHEN, SYDVKM. V was pared by 4 bases and J by 4 bases, with 11 bases between. This CDR3 is built from 14 residues. CDR3 coding DNA: TGTGCCAGCAGTTCCCGGAAGGATTACAATGAGCAGTTCTTC. Translated: CASSSRKDYNEQFF.

V gene TRBV4-1 combines with J gene TRBJ2-5, with D perhaps TRBD2 (5 bases). Germline values: CDR1 MGHRA, CDR2 YSYEKL. The CDR3 consists of 14 residues. V was pared by 0 bases and J by 4 bases, with 9 bases between. In nucleotides, the CDR3 is TGCGCCAGCAGCCAAGACGAGACTATAGAGACCCAGTACTTC. Protein sequence: CASSQDETIETQYF.

J is TRBJ1-3 and V is TRBV6-5, with no clear D. Trimming removed 10 bases at V and 3 bases at J, with 13 bases between. This CDR3 has 13 residues. The V gene's germline CDR1 is MNHEY and CDR2 SVGAGI. The CDR3 here is CATTSDHGNTIYF. The CDR3, as DNA: TGTGCCACCACATCCGACCATGGAAACACCATATATTTT.

The CDR3 loop is CASSSRDRQNTGELFF. CDR3 sequence (DNA): TGTGCCAGCAGCTCCCGAGACAGACAAAACACCGGGGAGCTGTTTTTT. The chain combines TRBV7-9 with TRBJ2-2; tentative D call: TRBD1 (5 bases). Germline V CDR1 and CDR2: SEHNR, FQNEAQ (reference sequence). V was clipped by 4 bases and J by 2 bases, with 14 bases between them. There are 16 residues in the CDR3.

The chain carries TRBV7-6 and TRBJ2-1; no firm D call. The germline V and J ends were trimmed by 5 bases and 6 bases, with 17 bases remaining between them. CDR3 length equals 15 residues. In germline, CDR1 is SGHVS, CDR2 FNYEAQ. The CDR3 spells CASSPGQPWGNEQFF. CDR3 nucleotides: TGTGCCAGCAGCCCTGGCCAGCCTTGGGGCAATGAGCAGTTCTTC.

The chain joins TRBV28 to TRBJ2-7; weak D call: TRBD1 (6 bases). The V gene lost 3 bases and the J gene lost 4 bases, with 22 bases spanning the gap. The germline CDR1 and CDR2 sequences are MDHEN and SYDVKM. The CDR3 has 17 amino acids. For the CDR3, the DNA is TGTGCCAGCAGTTTTAGCCTAGATAAGGGGGTCGAATACGAGCAGTACTTC. This gives the protein CASSFSLDKGVEYEQYF.

This clone has more than one count but fewer than ten. This rearrangement joins TRBV10-1 to TRBJ2-7; maybe TRBD1 (5 bases). This CDR3 has 13 amino acids. The germline V gene has CDR1 WNHNN and CDR2 SYGVQD (reference sequence). Trimming took 3 bases from V and 5 from J, leaving 11 bases between them. The DNA for the CDR3 is TGCGCCAGCAGTGAAAGGCAGGGCGACGAGCAGTACTTC. This codes for CASSERQGDEQYF.

The gene calls are TRBV5-1 and TRBJ1-3; D is uncertain. The V end lost 2 bases, the J end lost 2 bases, and 2 bases lay between the germline ends. This CDR3 is built from 12 residues. The germline CDR1 and CDR2 sequences are SGHRS and YFSETQ. The CDR3 DNA reads TGCGCCAGCAGCTTCGCTGGAAACACCATATATTTT. This gives the protein CASSFAGNTIYF.

This clone was detected once. The chain uses TRBV19 and TRBJ1-2; possibly TRBD1 for D (6 bases). Germline loops: CDR1 LNHDA, CDR2 SQIVND (reference sequence). This CDR3 spans 13 amino acids. With 3 bases removed from V and 7 bases from J, the gap between germline ends came to 12 bases. The DNA for the CDR3 is TGTGCCAGTAGTATTTTGGACAGTGGTGGCTACACCTTC. It translates to CASSILDSGGYTF.